One sample yielded the 12 T cell receptor beta chains listed below, sequenced in a study of T-cell reconstitution after alpha-beta-depleted transplantation in children. Researchers prepared the TCRbeta library using unique molecular identifiers, the study reports. TCRdb called the PCR reads again in MiXCR, with one record for every CDR3 protein. The table has around 210,000 distinct CDR3 sequences, under 8.5% seen once. Material: PBMCs, obtained before TCRalphabeta/CD19-depleted stem cell transplant. Source of these receptors: a boy between 2 and 10 years old with acute lymphoblastic leukemia, due to receive a stem cell transplant.

In its sample, this clonotype was seen many times. The chain employs TRBV5-1 and TRBJ2-3; D not resolved. Germline-derived CDR1 and CDR2 are SGHRS and YFSETQ. V was clipped by 0 bases and J by 0 bases, with 11 bases between them. This CDR3 spans 16 amino acids. This CDR3 reads CASSLEWITSTDTQYF. CDR3 in DNA: TGCGCCAGCAGCTTGGAGTGGATAACTAGCACAGATACGCAGTATTTT. The full variable domain, rest sourced from reference TRBV5-1 and TRBJ2-3, is KAGVTQTPRYLIKTRGQQVTLSCSPISGHRSVSWYQQTPGQGLQFLFEYFSETQRNKGNFPGRFSGRQFSNSRSEMNVSTLELGDSALYLCASSLEWITSTDTQYFGPGTRLTVL.

The chain couples TRBV28 to TRBJ1-5; TRBD1 is a possible D gene (6 bases). The CDR3 consists of 15 residues. Germline assignment: CDR1 MDHEN and CDR2 SYDVKM. V was pared by 7 bases and J by 3 bases, with 16 bases between. CDR3 sequence reads: CASIPRGTPNQPQHF. The CDR3 DNA sequence: TGTGCCAGCATCCCTAGGGGGACACCCAATCAGCCCCAGCATTTT.

V gene TRBV10-3 combines with J gene TRBJ1-6, with TRBD1 as a possible D gene (6 bases). Trimming took off 3 bases at V and 8 bases at J, with 8 bases between the two ends. From germline, CDR1 is ENHRY and CDR2 SYGVKD. This CDR3 spans 13 amino acids. In DNA, the CDR3 is TGTGCCATCAGTGACAGGGGAGATTCACCCCTCCACTTT. This gives the protein CAISDRGDSPLHF.

This clonotype has a handful of counts. The chain combines TRBV19 with TRBJ1-1; weak D call: TRBD1 (5 bases). Germline CDR1 is LNHDA and CDR2 is SQIVND (reference sequence). Trimming stripped 6 bases from V and 2 bases from J, with 19 bases between. The CDR3 has 16 residues. CDR3 protein: CASSAFPTGINTEAFF. CDR3 in DNA: TGTGCCAGTAGCGCTTTTCCCACAGGAATTAACACTGAAGCTTTCTTT.

This clonotype was seen a handful of times. This chain joins TRBV7-2 and TRBJ2-2; TRBD1 matches at 10 bases. Germline CDR1 SGHTA, CDR2 FQGNSA. The CDR3 length is 15 residues. The CDR3 spells CASAWTGGNTGELFF. CDR3 sequence (DNA): TGTGCAAGCGCGTGGACAGGGGGGAACACCGGGGAGCTGTTTTTT.

This clonotype showed up just a few times. The V call is TRBV20-1, the J call TRBJ2-3; D is tentatively TRBD1 or TRBD2 (5 bases each). Germline V CDR1 and CDR2: DFQATT, SNEGSKA (reference sequence). The CDR3 totals 15 residues. V was cut by 0 bases and J by 7 bases, with 17 bases left in between. CDR3: CSARDPVLGGNTQYF. The CDR3, as DNA: TGCAGTGCTAGAGACCCAGTTCTTGGGGGAAATACGCAGTATTTT.

V is TRBV5-4 and J is TRBJ1-2; 7 bases line up with TRBD1. This CDR3 is 16 amino acids long. Germline values: CDR1 SGHNT, CDR2 YYREEE (reference sequence). Trimming removed 0 bases from V and 0 bases from J; junction bases left unmatched: 5. The CDR3 loop reads CASSLAPGQSNYGYTF. The CDR3, as DNA: TGTGCCAGCAGCTTGGCACCGGGACAGTCTAACTATGGCTACACCTTC.

There are many counts of this clonotype. The rearrangement links TRBV9 to TRBJ2-3; possible D gene TRBD2, 6 bases. The ends were cut back, 7 bases at V and 3 bases at J, with 9 bases in the middle. This CDR3 has 12 residues. Looked up from germline, CDR1 is SGDLS and CDR2 is YYNGEE. The CDR3 protein is CASGRGTDTQYF. CDR3 DNA sequence: TGTGCCAGCGGCCGGGGGACAGATACGCAGTATTTT.

This clonotype was counted many times. The chain has TRBV7-9 and TRBJ2-7; TRBD1 matches at 7 bases. Germline V CDR1 and CDR2: SEHNR, FQNEAQ (reference sequence). The V and J ends lost 5 bases and 5 bases, in that order; junction bases with no gene match: 12. The CDR3 consists of 15 residues. The CDR3 DNA reads TGTGCCAGCAGCAGGGAAGGGGGCGCGCTTAACGAGCAGTACTTC. The encoded protein is CASSREGGALNEQYF. The full variable domain, with the rest looked up from reference TRBV7-9 and TRBJ2-7, is DTGVSQNPRHKITKRGQNVTFRCDPISEHNRLYWYRQTLGQGPEFLTYFQNEAQLEKSRLLSDRFSAERPKGSFSTLEIQRTEQGDSAMYLCASSREGGALNEQYFGPGTRLTVT.

This clonotype has a handful of counts. The rearrangement joins TRBV12-3 or TRBV12-4 to TRBJ1-1; D is unclear. V lost 3 bases, J lost 0 bases, and 8 bases lay in between. The CDR3 runs to 14 residues. The CDR3 is CASSLVTLNTEAFF. Here the CDR3 DNA reads TGTGCCAGCAGTTTGGTGACATTGAACACTGAAGCTTTCTTT.

This clonotype was observed a few times. This chain joins TRBV19 and TRBJ1-1, with 9 bases matching TRBD1. The germline V gene has CDR1 LNHDA and CDR2 SQIVND (reference sequence). The CDR3 has 18 amino acids. J gave up 1 base and V 10 bases, and 19 bases lay outside the gene matches. The DNA of the CDR3 is TGTGCCACCGCCCGAAGATGCGGGACAGGGTGTGGGAACACTGAAGCTTTCTTT. It is translated as CATARRCGTGCGNTEAFF.

The V and J genes are TRBV11-3 and TRBJ2-1, with D tentatively TRBD1 (6 bases). Trimming pared 3 bases from V and 6 bases from J, leaving 9 bases between. The CDR3 is 13 amino acids. Germline V lookup: CDR1 SGHNT, CDR2 YENEEA. The CDR3 DNA sequence: TGTGCCAGCAGCTTTCAGGGGAGCAATGAGCAGTTCTTC. Protein: CASSFQGSNEQFF.